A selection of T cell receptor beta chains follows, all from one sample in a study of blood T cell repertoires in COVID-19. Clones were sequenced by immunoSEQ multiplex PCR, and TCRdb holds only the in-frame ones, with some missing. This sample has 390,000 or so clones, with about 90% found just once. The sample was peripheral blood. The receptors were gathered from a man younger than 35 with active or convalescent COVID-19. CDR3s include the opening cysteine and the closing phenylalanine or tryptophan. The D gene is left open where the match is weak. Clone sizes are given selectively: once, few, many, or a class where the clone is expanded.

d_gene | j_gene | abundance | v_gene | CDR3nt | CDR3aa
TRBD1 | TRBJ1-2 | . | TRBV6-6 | TGTGCCAGCAGTTACTCTGCAGGGGGCTATGGCTACACCTTC | CASSYSAGGYGYTF
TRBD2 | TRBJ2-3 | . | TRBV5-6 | TGTGCCAGCAGCTTTGCTAGCGGAGGCACAGATACGCAGTATTTT | CASSFASGGTDTQYF
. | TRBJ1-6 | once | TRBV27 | TGTGCCAGCAGTTTTTCCCGGGGAGTCTATAATTCACCCCTCCACTTT | CASSFSRGVYNSPLHF
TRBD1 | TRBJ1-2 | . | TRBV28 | TGTGCCAGCAGTTCCTCCGGGACAGGGGGCTATGACTACACCTTC | CASSSSGTGGYDYTF
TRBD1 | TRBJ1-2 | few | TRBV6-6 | TGTGCCAGCATGCGGGGACAGGGGAACTATGGCTACACCTTC | CASMRGQGNYGYTF
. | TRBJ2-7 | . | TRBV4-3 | TGCGCCAGCAGCCAGGGTACAGGAGCCCTCGAGCAGTACTTC | CASSQGTGALEQYF
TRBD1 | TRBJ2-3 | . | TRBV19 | TGTGCCAGTACCAGGTCAGGGGGCAGGGGCACAGATACGCAGTATTTT | CASTRSGGRGTDTQYF
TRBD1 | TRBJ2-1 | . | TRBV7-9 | TGTGCCAGCAGCTTATGGGACAGGGTCAATGAGCAGTTCTTC | CASSLWDRVNEQFF
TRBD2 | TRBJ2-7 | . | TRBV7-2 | TGTGCCAGCAGCGCAACTAGCGGGAGTGTCTACGAGCAGTACTTC | CASSATSGSVYEQYF
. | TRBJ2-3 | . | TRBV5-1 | TGCGCCAGCAGCTTGGTTGGTAGCGCTCGTCCAGATACGCAGTATTTT | CASSLVGSARPDTQYF
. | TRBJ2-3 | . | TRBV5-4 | TGTGCCAGCACCAACCGCCAGTCTAGCACAGATACGCAGTATTTT | CASTNRQSSTDTQYF
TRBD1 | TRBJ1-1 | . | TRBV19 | TGTGCCAGTAGTATAGGGTCAGGGGGTTTGAGGACTGAAGCTTTCTTT | CASSIGSGGLRTEAFF
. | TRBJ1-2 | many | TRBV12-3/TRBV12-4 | TGTGCCAGCAGTTTAGTGGCCTTCTATGGCTACACCTTC | CASSLVAFYGYTF
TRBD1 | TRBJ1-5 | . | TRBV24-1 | TGTGCCACCGCACCAGGGGGGTTCGGCCAGCCCCAGCATTTT | CATAPGGFGQPQHF
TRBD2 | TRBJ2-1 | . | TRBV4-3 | TGCGCCAGCAGTCCCGGACTAGCGGATGAGCAGTTCTTC | CASSPGLADEQFF
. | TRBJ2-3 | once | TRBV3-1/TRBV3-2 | TGTGCCACAAGGGCGGGATCGCGCACAGATACGCAGTATTTT | CATRAGSRTDTQYF
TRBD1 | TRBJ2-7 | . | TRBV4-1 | TGCGCCAGCAGCCACTTGGTGACAGGGGGCAGTTACGAGCAGTACTTC | CASSHLVTGGSYEQYF
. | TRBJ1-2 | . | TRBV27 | TGTGCCAGCAGCCAGGGATTAAACTACACCTTC | CASSQGLNYTF
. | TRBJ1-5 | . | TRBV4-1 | TGCGCCAGCAGCCAGACATTCTTGTCGAGCAATCAGCCCCAGCATTTT | CASSQTFLSSNQPQHF
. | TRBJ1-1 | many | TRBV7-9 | TGTGCCAGCAGCCATCAACAGGATTTGGCTTTCTTT | CASSHQQDLAFF
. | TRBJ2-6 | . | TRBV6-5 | TGTGCCAGCGCTGGGGCCAACGTGCTGACTTTC | CASAGANVLTF
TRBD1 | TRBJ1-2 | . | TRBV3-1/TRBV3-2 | TGTGCCAGCAGCCAAAATACGGGACAGTCCTCCTATGGCTACACCTTC | CASSQNTGQSSYGYTF
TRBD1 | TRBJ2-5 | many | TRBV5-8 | TGTGCCAGCAGCCCCGGGACAGGGGACCAAGAGACCCAGTACTTC | CASSPGTGDQETQYF
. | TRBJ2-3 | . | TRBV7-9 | TGTGCCAGTCGAGTTAGCACAGATACGCAGTATTTT | CASRVSTDTQYF
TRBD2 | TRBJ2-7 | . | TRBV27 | TGTGCCAGCAGTTCGGGGCGGGAGGGAAGCTACGAGCAGTACTTC | CASSSGREGSYEQYF
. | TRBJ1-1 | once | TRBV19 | TGTGCCACCTACGGGGGTGAAGCTTTCTTT | CATYGGEAFF
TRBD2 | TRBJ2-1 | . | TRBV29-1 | TGCAGCGTCCGGACTAGCGGGAGTTTCAACTACAATGAGCAGTTCTTC | CSVRTSGSFNYNEQFF
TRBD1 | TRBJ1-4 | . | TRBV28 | TGTGCCAGCAGGTCGGGACAGCTTAATGAAAAACTGTTTTTT | CASRSGQLNEKLFF
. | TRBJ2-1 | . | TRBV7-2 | TGTGCCAGCAGTCCCGGGGTGGGGAACAATGAGCAGTTCTTC | CASSPGVGNNEQFF
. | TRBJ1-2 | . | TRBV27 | TGTGCCAGCAGTGACCCCTCGGGGGGTAACTATGGCTACACCTTC | CASSDPSGGNYGYTF
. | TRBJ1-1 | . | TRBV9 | TGTGCCAGCAGCTTTACAGATAAGAACACTGAAGCTTTCTTT | CASSFTDKNTEAFF
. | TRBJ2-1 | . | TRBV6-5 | TGTGCCAGCGGGGGGGCATTTTCCTACAATGAGCAGTTCTTC | CASGGAFSYNEQFF
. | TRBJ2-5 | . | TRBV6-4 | TGTGCCAGCAGTGACCGTCTCGGGGGTCGAGAGACCCAGTACTTC | CASSDRLGGRETQYF
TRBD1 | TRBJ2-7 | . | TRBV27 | TGTGCCAGCAGTACCCGGACAGGCTACGAGCAGTACTTC | CASSTRTGYEQYF
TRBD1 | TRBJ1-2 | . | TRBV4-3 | TGCGCCAGCAGCCAAGATCAGGGGGCAAGCTATGGCTACACCTTC | CASSQDQGASYGYTF
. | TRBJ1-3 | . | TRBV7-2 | TGTGCCAGCAGCGTACAGAACGGAAACACCATATATTTT | CASSVQNGNTIYF
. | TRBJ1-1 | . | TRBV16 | TGTGCCAGCAGCCAATCCGTCAGGGCCGACACTGAAGCTTTCTTT | CASSQSVRADTEAFF
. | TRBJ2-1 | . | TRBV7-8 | TGTGCCAGCAGCTCCCGGACGGACTTTCGTGAGCAGTTCTTC | CASSSRTDFREQFF
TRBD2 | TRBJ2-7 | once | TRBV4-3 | TGCGCCAGCAGCCCTTACCCGTCGGGAGGGTCCTACGAGCAGTACTTC | CASSPYPSGGSYEQYF
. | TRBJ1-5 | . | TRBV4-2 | TGTGCCAGCAGCCAAGTATCTGAAGACAGGCGCCGCAATCAGCCCCAGCATTTT | CASSQVSEDRRRNQPQHF
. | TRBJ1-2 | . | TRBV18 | TGTGCCAGCTCACCTGTGGGGGGAAACTATGGCTACACCTTC | CASSPVGGNYGYTF
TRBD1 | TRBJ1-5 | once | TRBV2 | TGTGCCAGCGGTGGGACAGGGGCTCCCAATCAGCCCCAGCATTTT | CASGGTGAPNQPQHF
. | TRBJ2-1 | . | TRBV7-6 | TGTGCCAGCAGCCTAACCTTGCCTTCCGGGACAACAGGGAATGAGCAGTTCTTC | CASSLTLPSGTTGNEQFF
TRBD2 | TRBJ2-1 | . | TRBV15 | TGTGCCACCAGCGATGAGCGGGGGGCCTACAATGAGCAGTTCTTC | CATSDERGAYNEQFF
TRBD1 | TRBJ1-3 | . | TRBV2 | TGTGCCAGCAGTGAAGGGACAGGGTATGGAAACACCATATATTTT | CASSEGTGYGNTIYF
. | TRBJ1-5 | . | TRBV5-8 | TGTGCCAGCAGCTTGGAAGGACAGTACAATCAGCCCCAGCATTTT | CASSLEGQYNQPQHF
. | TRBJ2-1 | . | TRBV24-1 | TGTGCCACCAGTGATTTGCAAGGGGCAGAGAATGAGCAGTTCTTC | CATSDLQGAENEQFF
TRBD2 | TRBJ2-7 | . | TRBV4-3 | TGCGCCAGCAGCCAAGGAGCTAGCGGGCCTCCCTACGAGCAGTACTTC | CASSQGASGPPYEQYF
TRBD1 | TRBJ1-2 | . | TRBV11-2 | TGTGCCAGCAGCCCCAAAATAGGACAGGGTCGAGCTAACTATGGCTACACCTTC | CASSPKIGQGRANYGYTF